These 15 T cell receptor beta chains share one sample of origin, sequenced in a study of T cell responses to AZD1222 COVID-19 vaccine. The assay was immunoSEQ multiplex PCR, and TCRdb's table has in-frame clones only and misses some. The top ten hold approximately 5% of the sample, which has 90,000 to 140,000 clones, 82% seen once. The sequenced sample was peripheral blood, obtained on day 0 of AZD1222 vaccination. The receptors derive from an adult in good health.

The rearrangement uses TRBV6-5 and TRBJ1-6, with 8 bases aligning to TRBD1. After removal of 5 bases from V and 5 bases from J, the junction contained 2 bases not matched to a gene. CDR3 length: 14 residues. Germline V gene sequence: CDR1 MNHEY, CDR2 SVGAGI. CDR3 residues: CASSRTGNNSPLHF. The CDR3, as DNA: TGTGCCAGCAGTCGGACAGGGAATAATTCACCCCTCCACTTT.

The chain links TRBV5-1 to TRBJ2-5; 8 nucleotides align to TRBD1. The CDR3 has 15 residues. Germline trimming cut 3 bases from V and 1 base from J; bases unmatched to any gene: 5. CDR1 SGHRS and CDR2 YFSETQ come from the germline V gene. In nucleotides, the CDR3 is TGCGCCAGCAGCTCCAACACAGGGGGCCAAGAGACCCAGTACTTC. Amino acids: CASSSNTGGQETQYF.

J is TRBJ2-2 and V is TRBV19, with 9 bases matching TRBD1. In germline, CDR1 is LNHDA, CDR2 SQIVND (reference sequence). The CDR3 has 20 residues. J was trimmed by 2 bases and V by 7 bases; bases with no gene match: 20. The CDR3 bases are TGTGCCAGTATTCTTCCGTGTGGGGACAGGGTTTTTGCAAACACCGGGGAGCTGTTTTTT. It specifies CASILPCGDRVFANTGELFF.

V is TRBV5-1 and J is TRBJ1-4, with D hard to call. CDR1 SGHRS and CDR2 YFSETQ come from the germline V gene. The length of the CDR3 is 16 residues. Between the trimmed V and J ends, which lost 2 bases and 8 bases, there was a span of 19 bases. CDR3 nucleotide sequence: TGCGCCAGCAGCTTCGGAACCTCACGGCGGGCAGAAAAACTGTTTTTT. This translates into CASSFGTSRRAEKLFF.

This clone has a count of ten or more. The CDR3, as DNA: TGTGCCAGCAGTTACTCGAGCGGGGGGGCCGGGGAGCTGTTTTTT. It codes for CASSYSSGGAGELFF. The rearrangement links TRBV6-2 or TRBV6-3 to TRBJ2-2, with 10 bases lining up with TRBD2. J was trimmed by 6 bases and V by 0 bases; bases with no gene match: 1. CDR3 length: 15 residues. Germline V CDR1 and CDR2: MNHEY, SVGEGT.

The V and J genes are TRBV11-1 and TRBJ1-1; D possibly corresponds to TRBD1 (5 bases). Germline assignment: CDR1 SGHAT and CDR2 FQDESV (reference sequence). V was clipped by 1 base and J by 10 bases, with 10 bases between them. The CDR3 has 12 residues. The CDR3 spells CASSLDQGRAFF. The CDR3 coding sequence is TGTGCCAGCAGCTTAGACCAGGGTAGAGCTTTCTTT.

The gene calls are TRBV4-3 and TRBJ2-1; TRBD2 agrees at 10 bases. After removal of 0 bases from V and 8 bases from J, the junction contained 4 bases not matched to a gene. The CDR3 extends over 15 amino acids. Germline V gene data show CDR1 as LGHNA and CDR2 as YSLEER. Here the CDR3 reads CASSQDPAGGHEQFF. The CDR3, as DNA: TGCGCCAGCAGCCAAGATCCAGCGGGAGGGCATGAGCAGTTCTTC.

The rearrangement joins TRBV10-2 to TRBJ1-2; 7 positions agree with TRBD1. The CDR3 covers 14 residues. With 8 bases clipped from V and 6 bases from J, the junction kept 12 bases outside the gene matches. Per the germline V gene, CDR1 is WSHSY and CDR2 is SAAADI. CDR3 loop: CASVGGQGVNGYTF. CDR3 sequence (DNA): TGCGCCAGCGTGGGCGGGCAGGGGGTAAATGGCTACACCTTC.

This chain joins TRBV4-2 and TRBJ1-1; 7 positions agree with TRBD1. J was trimmed by 1 base and V by 1 base; bases with no gene match: 6. CDR3 size: 16 residues. Germline CDR1 is LGHNA and CDR2 is YNFKEQ. CDR3 in DNA: TGTGCCAGCAGCCAAGGGTATGACAGGGCGAACACTGAAGCTTTCTTT. Translated: CASSQGYDRANTEAFF.

This chain uses TRBV15 with TRBJ2-1; no clear D gene. The CDR3 sequence is 13 residues long. Germline V lookup: CDR1 LNHNV, CDR2 YYDKDF (reference sequence). Trimming pared 1 base from V and 5 bases from J, leaving 6 bases between. This CDR3 is CATSRVDHNEQFF. As DNA, the CDR3 is TGTGCCACCAGCAGAGTGGATCACAATGAGCAGTTCTTC.

This clone was observed once. The V and J genes are TRBV5-1 and TRBJ1-2, with a possible D match to TRBD1 (5 bases). The V gene's germline CDR1 is SGHRS and CDR2 YFSETQ. The CDR3 consists of 13 residues. Trimming removed 0 bases at V and 2 bases at J, with 5 bases between. CDR3 residues: CASSLGGNYGYTF. The CDR3 coding sequence is TGCGCCAGCAGCTTGGGGGGCAACTATGGCTACACCTTC.

The CDR3 protein is CASSQGTSSETQYF. In nucleotides, the CDR3 is TGTGCCAGCAGCCAGGGGACATCTTCAGAGACCCAGTACTTC. The V gene is TRBV7-7, the J gene TRBJ2-5, with D perhaps matching TRBD1 (6 bases). The V end was cut by 5 bases, the J end by 4 bases, with 14 bases between. CDR3 length equals 14 residues. CDR1 is SSHAT, CDR2 FNYEAQ, per germline (reference sequence).

The chain combines TRBV7-3 with TRBJ2-7; TRBD2 agrees at 7 bases. Germline V gives CDR1 SGHTA, CDR2 FQGTGA. The CDR3 has 14 residues. With 6 bases clipped from V and 4 bases from J, the junction kept 9 bases outside the gene matches. The CDR3 bases are TGTGCCAGCAGTCATAAGGGCGGGGGTTACGAGCAGTACTTC. The encoded protein is CASSHKGGGYEQYF.

The chain has TRBV10-2 and TRBJ2-7, with D possibly matching TRBD1 (5 bases). CDR1 and CDR2 from the germline V gene are WSHSY and SAAADI. V dropped 2 bases and J dropped 3 bases, with 8 bases sitting between them. This CDR3 is 13 amino acids long. The CDR3 nucleotides read TGCGCCAGCAGTGAGGGGGCCATCTACGAGCAGTACTTC. The encoded protein is CASSEGAIYEQYF.

This clone turned up a few times. V usage is TRBV4-3 and J usage is TRBJ2-7; TRBD1 matches 8 bases. V shed 4 bases and J 3 bases; nucleotides not matched to a gene: 8. Per the germline V gene, CDR1 is LGHNA and CDR2 is YSLEER. This CDR3 contains 15 residues. The CDR3 region is CASSPAPDRVYEQYF. The CDR3 DNA reads TGCGCCAGCAGCCCGGCCCCGGACAGGGTCTACGAGCAGTACTTC.